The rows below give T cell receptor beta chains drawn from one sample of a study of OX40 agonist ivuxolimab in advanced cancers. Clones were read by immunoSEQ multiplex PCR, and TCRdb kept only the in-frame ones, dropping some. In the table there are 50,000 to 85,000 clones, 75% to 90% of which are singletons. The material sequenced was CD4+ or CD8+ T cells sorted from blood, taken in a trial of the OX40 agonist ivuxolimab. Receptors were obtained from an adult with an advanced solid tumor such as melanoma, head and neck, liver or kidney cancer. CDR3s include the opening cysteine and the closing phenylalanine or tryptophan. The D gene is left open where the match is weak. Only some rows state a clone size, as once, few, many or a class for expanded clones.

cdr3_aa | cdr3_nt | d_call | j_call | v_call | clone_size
CASSVTGTSYEQYF | TGTGCCAGCAGCGTGACCGGGACGTCCTACGAGCAGTACTTC | NA | TRBJ2-7 | TRBV11-2 | NA
CAISGTSGGTNTGELFF | TGTGCCATCAGCGGGACTAGCGGGGGAACGAACACCGGGGAGCTGTTTTTT | TRBD2 | TRBJ2-2 | TRBV10-3 | NA
CSAGKYEQYF | TGCAGTGCGGGGAAGTACGAGCAGTACTTC | NA | TRBJ2-7 | TRBV20-1 | medium-sized
CASSLVLLAGTDTQYF | TGTGCCAGCAGCTTAGTCCTTCTAGCGGGCACAGATACGCAGTATTTT | TRBD2 | TRBJ2-3 | TRBV11-2 | NA
CASSIALAALPVYEQFF | TGTGCCAGTAGTATAGCCCTAGCGGCCCTACCTGTGTATGAGCAGTTCTTC | TRBD2 | TRBJ2-1 | TRBV19 | NA
CASSLRSSGSADTQYF | TGTGCCAGCAGCCTAAGGAGTAGCGGGAGCGCAGATACGCAGTATTTT | TRBD2 | TRBJ2-3 | TRBV11-1 | NA
CASSLLSDRRNTIYF | TGTGCCAGCAGCTTGCTATCTGACAGAAGAAACACCATATATTTT | NA | TRBJ1-3 | TRBV5-5 | once
CASSMDRVPGNTIYF | TGTGCCAGTAGTATGGACAGGGTCCCTGGAAACACCATATATTTT | TRBD1 | TRBJ1-3 | TRBV19 | NA
CASGQGLNEKLFF | TGTGCCAGCGGACAGGGCCTTAATGAAAAACTGTTTTTT | TRBD1 | TRBJ1-4 | TRBV11-2 | NA
CASSRPPRETQYF | TGTGCCAGCAGCCGTCCGCCCCGGGAGACCCAGTACTTC | NA | TRBJ2-5 | TRBV28 | NA
CASSVGSPVTEAFF | TGTGCCAGCTCAGTCGGATCCCCGGTCACTGAAGCTTTCTTT | NA | TRBJ1-1 | TRBV18 | NA
CAISDTDRANTEAFF | TGTGCCATCAGTGATACCGACAGGGCGAACACTGAAGCTTTCTTT | TRBD1 | TRBJ1-1 | TRBV10-3 | few
CASSLLGQGNTEAFF | TGTGCCAGCAGCCTGCTCGGGCAGGGGAACACTGAAGCTTTCTTT | NA | TRBJ1-1 | TRBV5-4 | NA
CASSFVQGAYEQYF | TGTGCCAGCAGTTTTGTGCAGGGGGCCTACGAGCAGTACTTC | TRBD1 | TRBJ2-7 | TRBV28 | NA
CASSEAGGYEAFF | TGCGCCAGCAGTGAGGCGGGGGGTTATGAAGCTTTCTTT | NA | TRBJ1-1 | TRBV10-1 | NA
CASSPGQSGDGYTF | TGTGCCAGCTCACCTGGCCAGTCGGGGGACGGCTACACCTTC | NA | TRBJ1-2 | TRBV18 | NA
CASSEAGGVRGYTF | TGTGCCAGCAGTGAAGCGGGGGGCGTTCGTGGCTACACCTTC | NA | TRBJ1-2 | TRBV6-1 | NA
CASSLTDSNQPQHF | TGTGCCAGCAGCCTCACAGATAGCAATCAGCCCCAGCATTTT | NA | TRBJ1-5 | TRBV2 | NA
CASSSGLAGGQNIQYF | TGTGCCAGCAGTTCAGGACTAGCGGGAGGCCAAAACATTCAGTACTTC | TRBD2 | TRBJ2-4 | TRBV27 | NA
CASSYSRPGINEQFF | TGTGCCAGCAGTTACTCGAGGCCCGGGATCAATGAGCAGTTCTTC | NA | TRBJ2-1 | TRBV6-5 | NA
CASSQLSWVAGATEQYF | TGTGCCAGCAGCCAGCTTTCCTGGGTAGCGGGAGCGACGGAGCAGTACTTC | TRBD2 | TRBJ2-7 | TRBV14 | NA
CASSRDSPNTGELFF | TGTGCCAGCAGTCGGGACAGCCCGAACACCGGGGAGCTGTTTTTT | TRBD1 | TRBJ2-2 | TRBV2 | few
CASSLSERPPYNEQFF | TGTGCCAGCAGCTTATCAGAGCGGCCACCCTACAATGAGCAGTTCTTC | NA | TRBJ2-1 | TRBV7-3 | NA
CATSKIPGQGTYEQYF | TGTGCCACCAGCAAAATACCGGGACAGGGAACCTACGAGCAGTACTTC | TRBD1 | TRBJ2-7 | TRBV15 | few
CAITSGEPPYNEQFF | TGTGCCATCACTAGCGGGGAGCCCCCTTACAATGAGCAGTTCTTC | TRBD2 | TRBJ2-1 | TRBV10-3 | NA
CASSQQGRPYSPLHF | TGTGCCAGCAGCCAGCAAGGCCGTCCCTATTCACCCCTCCACTTT | NA | TRBJ1-6 | TRBV14 | NA
CASSLGWDIDTEAFF | TGTGCCAGCAGCTTAGGTTGGGACATTGACACTGAAGCTTTCTTT | NA | TRBJ1-1 | TRBV7-9 | NA
CASSEFDEQFF | TGTGCCAGCAGTGAATTCGATGAGCAGTTCTTC | NA | TRBJ2-1 | TRBV25-1 | NA
CASSLGGPGEKLFF | TGTGCCAGCAGCTTAGGGGGCCCGGGTGAAAAACTGTTTTTT | NA | TRBJ1-4 | TRBV7-3 | NA
CASSKEEGRGETQYF | TGTGCCAGCAGCAAAGAGGAGGGGAGAGGCGAGACCCAGTACTTC | NA | TRBJ2-5 | TRBV21-1 | NA
CASSFQGPNYEQYF | TGTGCCAGCAGTTTCCAGGGCCCCAATTACGAGCAGTACTTC | NA | TRBJ2-7 | TRBV27 | NA
CASSLVLGQNLYNEQFF | TGCGCCAGCAGCTTGGTGCTCGGACAGAACCTCTACAATGAGCAGTTCTTC | NA | TRBJ2-1 | TRBV5-1 | NA
CASSIVREVYSNQPQHF | TGTGCCAGTAGTATAGTCCGCGAGGTCTATAGCAATCAGCCCCAGCATTTT | NA | TRBJ1-5 | TRBV19 | NA
CASIKRGNTEAFF | TGTGCCAGCATCAAAAGGGGGAACACTGAAGCTTTCTTT | NA | TRBJ1-1 | TRBV6-5 | NA
CASSLAGGPYNEQFF | TGTGCCAGCAGCTTAGCGGGAGGGCCCTACAATGAGCAGTTCTTC | TRBD2 | TRBJ2-1 | TRBV7-8 | NA
CASSSWGGNTEAFF | TGTGCCAGCAGCTCTTGGGGAGGGAACACTGAAGCTTTCTTT | NA | TRBJ1-1 | TRBV5-5 | NA